This T cell receptor (beta chain) was obtained from a study of T cell clonotyping in hematopoietic cell transplantation. The wider study: Recipient samples before transplant were obtained post-cytoreduction. Regarding the study as a whole: Without cell sorting, CD4 versus CD8 contributions remain unresolved. After transplant, recipient diversity fell while pathologically expanded clonotypes grew through day 180.

Germline-derived CDR1 and CDR2 are MDHEN and SYDVKM. CDR3 length: 12 residues. Time point in this sample: recipient sample about 28 days before transplant, after cytoreduction. TCRdb's table, derived via immunoSEQ multiplex PCR, lists solely in-frame clones and lacks some. The table includes more than 20,000 clones, roughly 82% detected once. Concerning this clone: Its antigen is not known. Sequence at one end of the junction differs from germline and may be a read error.

The sample here was peripheral blood mononuclear cells, taken before stem cell transplant. The receptor was isolated from a woman in her fifties or sixties with acute myeloid leukemia. Some clones in this sample may be carry-over from other donors' samples. This sequence joins TRBV28 and TRBJ2-7; 7 positions agree with TRBD2. CDR3 amino acids: CASSIWGGEQYF. The CDR3 nucleotides are TGTGCCAGCAGTATATGGGGGGGCGAGCAGTACTTC.